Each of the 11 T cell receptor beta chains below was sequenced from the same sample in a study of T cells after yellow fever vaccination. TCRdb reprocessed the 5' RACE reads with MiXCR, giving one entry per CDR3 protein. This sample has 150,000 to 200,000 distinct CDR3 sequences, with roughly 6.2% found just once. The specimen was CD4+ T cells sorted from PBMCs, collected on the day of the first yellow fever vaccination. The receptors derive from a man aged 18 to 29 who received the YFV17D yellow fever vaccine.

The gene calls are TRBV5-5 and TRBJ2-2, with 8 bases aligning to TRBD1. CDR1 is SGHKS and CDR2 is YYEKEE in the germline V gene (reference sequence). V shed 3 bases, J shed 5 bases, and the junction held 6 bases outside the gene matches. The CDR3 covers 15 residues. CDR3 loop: CASSSRQGWTGELFF. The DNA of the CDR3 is TGTGCCAGCAGCTCCCGACAGGGGTGGACCGGGGAGCTGTTTTTT. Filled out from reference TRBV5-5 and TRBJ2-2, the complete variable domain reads DAGVTQSPTHLIKTRGQQVTLRCSPISGHKSVSWYQQVLGQGPQFIFQYYEKEERGRGNFPDRFSARQFPNYSSELNVNALLLGDSALYLCASSSRQGWTGELFFGEGSRLTVL.

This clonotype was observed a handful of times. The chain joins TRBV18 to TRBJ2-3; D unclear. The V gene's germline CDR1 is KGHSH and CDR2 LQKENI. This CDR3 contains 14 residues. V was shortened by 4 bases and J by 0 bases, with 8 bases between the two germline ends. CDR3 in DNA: TGTGCCAGCTCACAGACTCCTAGCACAGATACGCAGTATTTT. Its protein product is CASSQTPSTDTQYF.

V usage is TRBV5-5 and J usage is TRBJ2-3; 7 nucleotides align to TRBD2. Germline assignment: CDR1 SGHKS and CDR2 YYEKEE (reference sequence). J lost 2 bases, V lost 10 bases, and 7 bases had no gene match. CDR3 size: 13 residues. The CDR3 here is CAVGRAYTDTQYF. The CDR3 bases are TGTGCCGTGGGGAGGGCATACACAGATACGCAGTATTTT. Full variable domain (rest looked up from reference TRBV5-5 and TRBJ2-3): DAGVTQSPTHLIKTRGQQVTLRCSPISGHKSVSWYQQVLGQGPQFIFQYYEKEERGRGNFPDRFSARQFPNYSSELNVNALLLGDSALYLCAVGRAYTDTQYFGPGTRLTVL.

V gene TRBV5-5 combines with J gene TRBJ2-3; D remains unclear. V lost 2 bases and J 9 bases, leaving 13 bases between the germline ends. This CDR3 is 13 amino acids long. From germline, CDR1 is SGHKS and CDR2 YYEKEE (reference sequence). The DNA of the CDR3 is TGTGCCAGCAGCTTCCGACACTTTCCCACGCAGTATTTT. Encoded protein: CASSFRHFPTQYF. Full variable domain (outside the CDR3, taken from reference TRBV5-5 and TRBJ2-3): DAGVTQSPTHLIKTRGQQVTLRCSPISGHKSVSWYQQVLGQGPQFIFQYYEKEERGRGNFPDRFSARQFPNYSSELNVNALLLGDSALYLCASSFRHFPTQYFGPGTRLTVL.

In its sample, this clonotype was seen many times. CDR3 protein: CSADARRGNNEQFF. CDR3 coding DNA: TGCAGTGCCGATGCGCGCAGGGGCAACAATGAGCAGTTCTTC. The rearrangement uses TRBV20-1 and TRBJ2-1; a possible D gene is TRBD1 (6 bases). The V gene's germline CDR1 is DFQATT and CDR2 SNEGSKA (reference sequence). The germline V and J ends were trimmed by 6 bases and 5 bases, with 17 bases remaining between them. This CDR3 has 14 residues.

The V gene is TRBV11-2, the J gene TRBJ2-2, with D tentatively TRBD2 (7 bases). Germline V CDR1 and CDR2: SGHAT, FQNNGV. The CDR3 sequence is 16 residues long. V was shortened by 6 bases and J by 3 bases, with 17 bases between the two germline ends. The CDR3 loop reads CASRIPGGRYTGELFF. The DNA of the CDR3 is TGTGCCAGCAGGATACCCGGGGGGCGATACACCGGGGAGCTGTTTTTT.

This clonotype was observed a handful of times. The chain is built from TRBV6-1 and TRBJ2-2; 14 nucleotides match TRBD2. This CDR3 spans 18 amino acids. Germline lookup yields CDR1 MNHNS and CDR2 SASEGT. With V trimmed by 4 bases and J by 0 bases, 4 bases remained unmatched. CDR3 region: CASSGTSGGPANTGELFF. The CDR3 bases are TGTGCCAGCAGTGGGACTAGCGGGGGGCCAGCGAACACCGGGGAGCTGTTTTTT.

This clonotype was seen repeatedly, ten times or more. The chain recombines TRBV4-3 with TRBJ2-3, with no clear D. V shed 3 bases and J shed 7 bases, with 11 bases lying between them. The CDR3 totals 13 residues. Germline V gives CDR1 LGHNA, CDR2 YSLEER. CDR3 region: CASSQGFRNTQYF. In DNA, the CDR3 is TGCGCCAGCAGCCAGGGATTCCGAAATACGCAGTATTTT.

This chain's CDR3 is CASGTGMVWNEQFF. CDR3 nucleotide sequence: TGTGCCAGCGGCACCGGGATGGTCTGGAATGAGCAGTTCTTC. This chain joins TRBV7-9 and TRBJ2-1; the D gene is possibly TRBD2 (5 bases). This CDR3 has 14 residues. V was shortened by 8 bases and J by 7 bases, with 18 bases between the two germline ends. Germline CDR1 SEHNR, CDR2 FQNEAQ (reference sequence).

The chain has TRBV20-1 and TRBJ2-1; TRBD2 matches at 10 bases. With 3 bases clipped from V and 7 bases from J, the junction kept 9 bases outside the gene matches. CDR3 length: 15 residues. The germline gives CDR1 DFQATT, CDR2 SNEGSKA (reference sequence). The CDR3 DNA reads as TGCAGTGCTAGGTTGCTAGCGGGGGTCAAAAATGAGCAGTTCTTC. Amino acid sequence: CSARLLAGVKNEQFF.

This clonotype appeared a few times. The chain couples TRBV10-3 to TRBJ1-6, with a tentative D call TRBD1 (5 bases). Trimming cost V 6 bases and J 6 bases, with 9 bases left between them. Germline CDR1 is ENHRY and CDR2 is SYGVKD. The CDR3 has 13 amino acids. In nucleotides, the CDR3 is TGTGCCATCAGCGGACAAATTAATTCACCCCTCCACTTT. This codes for CAISGQINSPLHF.